This T cell receptor (beta chain) comes out of a study of graft-versus-host responses after intestinal transplantation. Study at large: Multivisceral, liver-intestinal, or isolated intestinal transplants were received by the recipients.

As to this clone: Its antigen is as yet unknown.

Germline V CDR1 and CDR2: MDHEN, SYDVKM. V shed 5 bases and J 0 bases; nucleotides not matched to a gene: 6. The CDR3 consists of 15 residues. Generated by immunoSEQ multiplex PCR, the TCRdb table keeps only in-frame clones and is missing some. The repertoire holds 95,000 to 130,000 clones, with 90% as singletons. The chain is built from TRBV28 and TRBJ1-2, with TRBD1 matching over 7 bases. The sequence was obtained from a human donor who received an intestinal transplant. The sequencing here drew on unstimulated CD4+ T cells sorted from spleen or lymph node cells, taken before intestinal transplant. CDR3 nucleotides: TGTGCCAGCAGTCGGGGCGGGACAGCTAACTATGGCTACACCTTC. This codes for CASSRGGTANYGYTF.